This T cell receptor (beta chain) derives from a study of T cell responses to AZD1222 COVID-19 vaccine (dated by TCRdb to about 2021). With respect to the entire study: AZD1222 recipients with second doses at about 4 weeks or about 12 weeks were pooled, because spike-specific TCR depth and breadth did not differ between schedules. A total of just over 230 trial participants underwent TCR sequencing, of whom 200 to 220 had received two doses of AZD1222 and about 25 had received two doses of the MenACWY control vaccine. Trial participants were enrolled by age into subgroups of 18-55, 56-69 and 70-plus years, and roughly 160, 29 and 62 TCR-sequenced participants, respectively, were included in these subgroups. What the study reported, not specific to this receptor: The 56-69-year group was small, and its depth increase did not reach significance, likely because of low power. Most participants were white British and females outnumbered males, and the authors suggested that clonal diversity may have been underestimated. Only 5 to 7 AZD1222 recipients were SARS-CoV-2 seropositive at baseline, limiting conclusions about previously exposed vaccinees. The whole spike protein was spanned by vaccine-associated CD4 TCRs, and dominant responses were seen in regions 160-218 and 743-854. Nearly half of unique spike-specific TCRs reportedly recognized epitopes outside regions mutated in the B.1.351 and B.1.1.7 variants. A significant rise in spike-specific TCR breadth and depth was observed after two AZD1222 doses relative to day 0 and relative to MenACWY recipients. No day 14 peak-response samples were available, so repertoires were characterized only after the peak T cell response.

The CDR3 regions of human TCRbeta chains were subjected to immunosequencing. The original methods were these. TCRs in the repertoires were compared against a reference library of SARS-CoV-2-specific TCRs that had been generated with the MIRA antigen-specificity platform. Breadth was defined as the fraction of unique TCRs that were SARS-CoV-2-associated, and depth was defined as the fraction of total T cells that were SARS-CoV-2-associated. Each spike-specific TCR was assigned to its reactive spike region and to a CD4 or CD8 class using the MIRA data. Log10-transformed breadth and depth values were compared by one-way ANOVA with Sidak's multiple comparisons tests. In TCRdb, the immuneACCESS table is reduced to in-frame sequences with V and J assigned. These tables do not hold every clone; where another copy was compared, an unresolved V gene accounts for under half, and the others remain unexplained. The V and J calls and clone size were taken over from that table, and D and trimming were inferred from the DNA. The sample table contains approximately 260,000 clones; only one count was recorded for approximately 95% of them. Around 0.5% of the sample rests with the top ten.

This clone came up once. Its cognate antigen has yet to be identified. Qualities for individual bases were not recorded, and no much larger clone is one base off. In the paper's terms, the time point label means: baseline before first vaccination. Samples from vaccinated people were obtained from the UK trials COV001 and COV002, which included a single-blind randomized controlled phase 2/3 trial of AZD1222 (ChAdOx1 nCoV-19) in healthy adults. For TCRbeta chain sequencing, PBMC samples from trial participants were taken at day 0 and at day 28 after the second dose. CDR1 and CDR2 are read off the germline V gene as MDHEN and SYDVKM. Including the terminal cysteine and phenylalanine, the CDR3 comprises 17 residues. The entry retains the CDR3 DNA only, 51 bases that are in frame from base 1. Germline trimming amounts to 6 bases on V and 6 bases on J, with 13 as the count of junction bases outside the gene matches.

The sample here was peripheral blood, taken on day 0 of AZD1222 vaccination. The rearrangement combines TRBV28 with TRBJ2-3, with TRBD2 matching 12 junction bases. This TCR was sampled from an adult in good health. The nucleotide sequence is given as TGTGCCAGCAGATACCCTAGCGGGAGGGGCCATGAGGATACGCAGTATTTT. Protein translation: CASRYPSGRGHEDTQYF.